This T cell receptor (beta chain) emerged from a study of shared clonotypes between healthy human individuals. The method was immunoSEQ multiplex PCR; TCRdb's version includes in-frame clones alone and lacks a portion of them. The table has 700,000 to 950,000 clones, about 96% seen once. Terminally differentiated effector memory CD45RA+ cells were excluded from the naive CD8 cells, which were CD45RO-negative and positively selected for CCR7. The CDR3 sequence is 14 residues long. Trimming pared 6 bases from V and 0 bases from J, leaving 10 bases between. From germline, CDR1 is SGDLS and CDR2 YYNGEE. Material for sequencing was naive CD8+ T cells sorted from blood. The V and J genes are TRBV9 and TRBJ1-5; a possible D gene is TRBD1 (5 bases). This clonotype originated in a man aged 25 to 40 in good health. The CDR3 DNA follows: TGTGCCAGCAACAGAGGGGATAGCAATCAGCCCCAGCATTTT. It specifies CASNRGDSNQPQHF.